These T cell receptor beta chains were read from a single sample in a study of cytomegalovirus exposure and HLA in healthy donors. Method: immunoSEQ multiplex PCR; TCRdb's copy keeps in-frame clones and lacks some. The table lists 200,000 or so clones, 81% of them singletons. Sequenced material: PBMCs. These receptors all come from a woman under 30 in good health and CMV-seropositive. Both conserved end residues are part of each CDR3. The order of the fields is V gene, clone size, J gene, D gene, CDR3 protein, CDR3 DNA. A D gene is named only where the DNA matches it firmly. Clone size is stated in some rows and not others, as once, few, many or a class when expanded.

TRBV7-8	once	TRBJ2-5	TRBD2	CASSISGGVETQYF	TGTGCCAGCAGCATTAGCGGGGGAGTGGAGACCCAGTACTTC
TRBV5-6	NA	TRBJ2-3	NA	CASSLSLNTDTQYF	TGTGCCAGCAGCTTGTCACTTAACACAGATACGCAGTATTTT
TRBV7-9	NA	TRBJ1-2	TRBD1	CASSPDRERGYTF	TGTGCCAGCAGTCCCGACAGGGAACGTGGCTACACCTTC
TRBV19	NA	TRBJ1-1	NA	CASSFDRNTEAFF	TGTGCCAGTAGTTTTGACAGGAACACTGAAGCTTTCTTT
TRBV6-5	NA	TRBJ2-7	TRBD2	CASYSRLAGAYEQYF	TGTGCCAGCTATTCACGTCTAGCGGGGGCTTACGAGCAGTACTTC
TRBV27	NA	TRBJ1-2	NA	CASSRAGYSYGYTF	TGTGCCAGCAGCCGTGCAGGGTATTCTTATGGCTACACCTTC
TRBV7-2	NA	TRBJ1-1	NA	CASSLIAGANTEAFF	TGTGCCAGCAGCTTAATCGCGGGGGCGAACACTGAAGCTTTCTTT
TRBV6-6	NA	TRBJ1-5	TRBD1	CASSYEGASQPQHF	TGTGCCAGCAGTTACGAGGGGGCGAGTCAGCCCCAGCATTTT
TRBV5-4	NA	TRBJ2-3	TRBD2	CASSLGAGLAGGSTDTQYF	TGTGCCAGCAGCTTGGGCGCGGGACTAGCGGGGGGGAGCACAGATACGCAGTATTTT
TRBV7-6	NA	TRBJ2-5	NA	CASSLDAGPQETQYF	TGTGCCAGCAGCTTAGACGCAGGGCCTCAAGAGACCCAGTACTTC
TRBV6-5	NA	TRBJ1-2	NA	CASSYSGGGAGGYTF	TGTGCCAGCAGTTACTCGGGGGGGGGCGCGGGGGGCTACACCTTC
TRBV7-2	once	TRBJ1-2	NA	CASSLVSGSLGYTF	TGTGCCAGCAGCTTAGTATCAGGGTCCCTTGGCTACACCTTC
TRBV5-4	NA	TRBJ1-4	TRBD1	CASSTGTATNEKLFF	TGTGCCAGCAGTACCGGGACAGCAACTAATGAAAAACTGTTTTTT
TRBV7-9	NA	TRBJ1-2	NA	CASRGAGDGYGYTF	TGTGCCAGCCGAGGGGCGGGGGATGGATATGGCTACACCTTC
TRBV7-2	NA	TRBJ2-7	NA	CASSLVQLRGFTYEQYF	TGTGCCAGCAGCTTAGTCCAACTCAGGGGCTTTACCTACGAGCAGTACTTC
TRBV4-3	NA	TRBJ1-3	NA	CTSSQGHSGTSGRNTIYF	TGCACCAGCAGCCAAGGCCATTCCGGGACAAGCGGGAGAAACACCATATATTTT
TRBV7-2	NA	TRBJ1-1	TRBD1	CASSYKGTGGAFF	TGTGCCAGCAGCTATAAGGGGACAGGGGGCGCTTTCTTT
TRBV4-1	NA	TRBJ2-2	TRBD2	CASSHYRGTTNTGELFF	TGCGCCAGCAGCCACTATCGTGGGACTACGAACACCGGGGAGCTGTTTTTT
TRBV6-4	NA	TRBJ2-5	NA	CASSDQGLPGETQYF	TGTGCCAGCAGTGACCAGGGCCTTCCCGGGGAGACCCAGTACTTC
TRBV6-5	NA	TRBJ2-3	TRBD2	CASSLSGTSTDTQYF	TGTGCCAGCAGCCTCAGCGGGACTAGCACAGATACGCAGTATTTT
TRBV30	NA	TRBJ2-7	NA	CAWSVGAEQYF	TGTGCCTGGAGTGTGGGGGCCGAGCAGTACTTC
TRBV30	NA	TRBJ2-5	TRBD2	CAWMVAGGETQYF	TGTGCCTGGATGGTAGCGGGGGGAGAGACCCAGTACTTC
TRBV5-1	NA	TRBJ1-5	TRBD1	CASSRDSQEPQHF	TGCGCCAGCAGTCGGGACAGCCAAGAGCCCCAGCATTTT
TRBV9	NA	TRBJ2-3	TRBD2	CASSAHPRLAADTQYF	TGTGCCAGCAGCGCCCACCCCCGACTAGCAGCAGATACGCAGTATTTT
TRBV5-6	NA	TRBJ2-6	TRBD1	CASSPLDRGYSGANGLTF	TGTGCCAGCAGCCCACTCGACAGGGGTTACTCTGGGGCCAACGGCCTGACTTTC
TRBV6-5	NA	TRBJ1-6	TRBD1	CASSLEGQGLSPLHF	TGTGCCAGCAGTTTAGAAGGACAGGGCCTTTCACCCCTCCACTTT
TRBV18	NA	TRBJ1-1	NA	CASSPQVTEAFF	TGTGCCAGCTCACCTCAGGTAACTGAAGCTTTCTTT
TRBV11-2	NA	TRBJ2-3	TRBD2	CASRTGLAGGDTQYF	TGTGCCAGCAGAACCGGACTAGCGGGGGGGGATACGCAGTATTTT
TRBV7-2	NA	TRBJ2-7	TRBD1	CASSPPTGTGAYEQYF	TGTGCCAGCAGCCCACCCACCGGGACAGGGGCCTACGAGCAGTACTTC
TRBV19	few	TRBJ1-6	NA	CASSMTGYTYNSPLHF	TGTGCCAGTAGTATGACCGGGTATACCTATAATTCACCCCTCCACTTT
TRBV5-6	NA	TRBJ1-1	NA	CASSLVAGNTEAFF	TGTGCCAGCAGCTTGGTTGCAGGGAACACTGAAGCTTTCTTT
TRBV14	NA	TRBJ1-1	NA	CASSQQGNTEAFF	TGTGCCAGCAGCCAGCAGGGGAACACTGAAGCTTTCTTT
TRBV5-6	NA	TRBJ2-3	NA	CASSWGRFGGTDTQYF	TGTGCCAGCAGCTGGGGGCGGTTCGGGGGGACAGATACGCAGTATTTT
TRBV2	few	TRBJ1-1	TRBD1	CASMESGGVNTEAFF	TGTGCCAGCATGGAGTCAGGGGGCGTGAACACTGAAGCTTTCTTT
TRBV14	NA	TRBJ2-6	NA	CASSHRSSGANGLTF	TGTGCCAGCAGCCACAGGAGCTCTGGGGCCAACGGCCTGACTTTC
TRBV28	NA	TRBJ1-2	NA	CASRRGTWGYGYTF	TGTGCCAGCAGGCGGGGGACGTGGGGCTATGGCTACACCTTC